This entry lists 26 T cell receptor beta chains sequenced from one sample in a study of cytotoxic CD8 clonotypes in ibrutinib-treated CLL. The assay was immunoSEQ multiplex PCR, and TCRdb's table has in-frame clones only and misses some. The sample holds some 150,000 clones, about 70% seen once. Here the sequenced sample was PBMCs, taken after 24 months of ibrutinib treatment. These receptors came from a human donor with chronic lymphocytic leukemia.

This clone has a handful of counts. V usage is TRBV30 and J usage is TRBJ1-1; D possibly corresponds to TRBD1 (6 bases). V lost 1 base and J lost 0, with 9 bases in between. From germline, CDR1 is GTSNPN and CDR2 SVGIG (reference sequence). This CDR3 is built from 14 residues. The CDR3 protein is CAWSAGQMNTEAFF. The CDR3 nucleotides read TGTGCCTGGAGTGCTGGACAGATGAACACTGAAGCTTTCTTT.

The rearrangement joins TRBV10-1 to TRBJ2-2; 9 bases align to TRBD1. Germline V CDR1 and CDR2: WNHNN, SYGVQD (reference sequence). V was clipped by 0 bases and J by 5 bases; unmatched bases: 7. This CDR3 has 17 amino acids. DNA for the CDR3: TGCGCCAGCAGTGAGTCGGGGGGACAGGGAGGAACCGGGGAGCTGTTTTTT. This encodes CASSESGGQGGTGELFF.

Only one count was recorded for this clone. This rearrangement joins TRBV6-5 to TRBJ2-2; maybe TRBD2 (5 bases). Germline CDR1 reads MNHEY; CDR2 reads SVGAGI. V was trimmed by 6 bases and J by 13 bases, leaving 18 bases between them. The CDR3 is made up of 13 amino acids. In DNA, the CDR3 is TGTGCCAGCAGCTCCGGGCCCCCGGCGGGGCTGTTTTTT. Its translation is CASSSGPPAGLFF.

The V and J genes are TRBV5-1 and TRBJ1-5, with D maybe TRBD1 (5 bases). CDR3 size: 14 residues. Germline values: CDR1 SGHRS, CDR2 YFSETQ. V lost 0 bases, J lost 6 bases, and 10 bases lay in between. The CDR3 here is CASSLVPGPQPQHF. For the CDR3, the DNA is TGCGCCAGCAGCTTGGTGCCGGGGCCTCAGCCCCAGCATTTT.

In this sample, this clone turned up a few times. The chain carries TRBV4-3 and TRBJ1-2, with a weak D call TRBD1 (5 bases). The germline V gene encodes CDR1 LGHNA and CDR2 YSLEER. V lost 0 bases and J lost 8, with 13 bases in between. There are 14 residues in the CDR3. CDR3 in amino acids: CASSQEGPSGGYTF. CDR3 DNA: TGCGCCAGCAGCCAAGAGGGGCCTTCGGGGGGCTACACCTTC.

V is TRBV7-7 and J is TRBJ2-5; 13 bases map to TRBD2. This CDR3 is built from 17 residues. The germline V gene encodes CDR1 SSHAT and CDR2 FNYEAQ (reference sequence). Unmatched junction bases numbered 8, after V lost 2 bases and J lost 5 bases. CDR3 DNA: TGTGCCAGCAGCTTATGGACTAGCGGGAGTGGCCGGGAGACCCAGTACTTC. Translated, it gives CASSLWTSGSGRETQYF.

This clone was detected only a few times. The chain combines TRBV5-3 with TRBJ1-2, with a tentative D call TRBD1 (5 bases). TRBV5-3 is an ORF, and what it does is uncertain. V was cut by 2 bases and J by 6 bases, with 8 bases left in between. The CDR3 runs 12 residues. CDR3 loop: CARSLPGHGYTF. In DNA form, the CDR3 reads TGTGCCAGAAGCTTACCGGGGCATGGCTACACCTTC.

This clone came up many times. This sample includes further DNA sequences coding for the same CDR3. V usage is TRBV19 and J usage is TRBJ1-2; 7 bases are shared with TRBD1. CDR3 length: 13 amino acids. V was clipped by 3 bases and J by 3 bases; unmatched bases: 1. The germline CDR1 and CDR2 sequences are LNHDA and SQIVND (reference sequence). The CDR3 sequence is CASSIGTDYGYTF. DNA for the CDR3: TGTGCCAGTAGTATCGGGACAGACTATGGCTACACCTTC.

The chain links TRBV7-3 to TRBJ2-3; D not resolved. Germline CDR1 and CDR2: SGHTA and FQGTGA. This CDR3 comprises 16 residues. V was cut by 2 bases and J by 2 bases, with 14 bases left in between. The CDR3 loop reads CASSLGPLQTTDTQYF. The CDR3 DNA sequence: TGTGCCAGCAGCTTAGGCCCCCTCCAAACCACAGATACGCAGTATTTT.

The CDR3 sequence is CASSPGGAPDTQYF. CDR3 nucleotides: TGCGCCAGCAGCCCCGGGGGGGCCCCGGATACGCAGTATTTT. The gene calls are TRBV5-1 and TRBJ2-3, with TRBD2 matching over 8 bases. V was pared by 4 bases and J by 6 bases, with 7 bases of the junction left unmatched. The CDR3 extends over 14 amino acids. Germline assignment: CDR1 SGHRS and CDR2 YFSETQ.

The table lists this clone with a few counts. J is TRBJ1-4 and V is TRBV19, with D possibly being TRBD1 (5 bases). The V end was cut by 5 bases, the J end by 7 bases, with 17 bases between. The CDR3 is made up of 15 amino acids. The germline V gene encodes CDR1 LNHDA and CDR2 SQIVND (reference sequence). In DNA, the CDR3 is TGTGCCAGTAGTCTCCCGGCGGGTGGGGCTGAAAAACTGTTTTTT. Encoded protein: CASSLPAGGAEKLFF.

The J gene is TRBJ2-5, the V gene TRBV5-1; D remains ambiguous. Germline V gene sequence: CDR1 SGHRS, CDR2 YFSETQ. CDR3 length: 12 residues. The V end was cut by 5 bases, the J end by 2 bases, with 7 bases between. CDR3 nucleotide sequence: TGCGCCAGCAGACTTGGGCAAGAGACCCAGTACTTC. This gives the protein CASRLGQETQYF.

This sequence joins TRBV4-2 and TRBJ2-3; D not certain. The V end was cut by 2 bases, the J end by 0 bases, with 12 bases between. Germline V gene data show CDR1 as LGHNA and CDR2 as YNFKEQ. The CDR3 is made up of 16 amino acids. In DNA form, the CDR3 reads TGTGCCAGCAGCCAAAGAATGGTGGCGAGCACAGATACGCAGTATTTT. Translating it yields CASSQRMVASTDTQYF.

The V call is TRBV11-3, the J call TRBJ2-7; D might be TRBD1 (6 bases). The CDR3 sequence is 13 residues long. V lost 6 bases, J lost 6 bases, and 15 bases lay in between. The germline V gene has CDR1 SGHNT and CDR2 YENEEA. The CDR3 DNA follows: TGTGCCAGCAGTCTTATTACAGGGTCCGAGCAGTACTTC. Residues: CASSLITGSEQYF.

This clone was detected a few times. CDR3 loop: CAWSVGQGRSLHF. CDR3 sequence (DNA): TGTGCCTGGAGTGTAGGACAGGGTCGGTCCCTCCACTTT. The chain carries TRBV30 and TRBJ1-6; 8 bases are shared with TRBD1. J was trimmed by 14 bases and V by 0 bases; bases with no gene match: 6. CDR3 length: 13 amino acids. Per germline, CDR1 GTSNPN and CDR2 SVGIG (reference sequence).

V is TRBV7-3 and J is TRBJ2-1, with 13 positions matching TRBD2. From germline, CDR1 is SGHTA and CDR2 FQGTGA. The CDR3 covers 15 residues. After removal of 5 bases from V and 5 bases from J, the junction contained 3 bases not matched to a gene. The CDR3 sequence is CASSPGTSGNNEQFF. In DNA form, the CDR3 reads TGTGCCAGCAGCCCCGGGACTAGCGGGAACAATGAGCAGTTCTTC.

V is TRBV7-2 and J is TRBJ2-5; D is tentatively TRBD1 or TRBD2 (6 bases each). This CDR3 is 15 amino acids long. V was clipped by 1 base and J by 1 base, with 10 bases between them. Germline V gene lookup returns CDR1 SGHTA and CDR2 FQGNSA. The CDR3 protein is CASSLVRGVQETQYF. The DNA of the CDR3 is TGTGCCAGCAGCTTAGTGAGGGGGGTCCAAGAGACCCAGTACTTC.

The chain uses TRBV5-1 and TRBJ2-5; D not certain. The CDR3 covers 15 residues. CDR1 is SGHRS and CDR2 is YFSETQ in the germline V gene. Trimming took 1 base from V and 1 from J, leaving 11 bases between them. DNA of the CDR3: TGCGCCAGCAGCTTGTCTGGAGCCTCCCAAGAGACCCAGTACTTC. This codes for CASSLSGASQETQYF.

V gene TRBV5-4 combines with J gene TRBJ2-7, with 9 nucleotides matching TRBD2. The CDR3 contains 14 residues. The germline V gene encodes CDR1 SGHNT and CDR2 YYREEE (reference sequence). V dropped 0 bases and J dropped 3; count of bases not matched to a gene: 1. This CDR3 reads CASSLDSGSYEQYF. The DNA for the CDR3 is TGTGCCAGCAGCTTGGATAGCGGGAGCTACGAGCAGTACTTC.

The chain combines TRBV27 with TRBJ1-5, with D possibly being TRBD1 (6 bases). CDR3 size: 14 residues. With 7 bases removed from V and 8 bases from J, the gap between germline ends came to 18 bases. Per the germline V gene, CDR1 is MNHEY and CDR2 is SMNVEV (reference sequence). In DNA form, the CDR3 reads TGTGCCAGCACCCAGTTGGGGGGCGAGGAGCCCCAGCATTTT. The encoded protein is CASTQLGGEEPQHF.

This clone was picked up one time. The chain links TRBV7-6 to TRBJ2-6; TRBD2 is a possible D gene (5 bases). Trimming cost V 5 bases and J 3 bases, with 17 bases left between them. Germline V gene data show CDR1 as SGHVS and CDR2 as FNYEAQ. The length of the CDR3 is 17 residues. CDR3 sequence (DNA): TGTGCCAGCAGCCACCGTCGCGGGCCGATTGGGGCCAACGTCCTGACTTTC. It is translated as CASSHRRGPIGANVLTF.

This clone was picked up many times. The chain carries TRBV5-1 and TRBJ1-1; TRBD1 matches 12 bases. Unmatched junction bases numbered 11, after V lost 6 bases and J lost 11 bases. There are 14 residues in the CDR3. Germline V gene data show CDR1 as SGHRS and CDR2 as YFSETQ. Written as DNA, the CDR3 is TGCGCCAGCAACCGGGGGACAGGGGGCCCTCGGGCTTTCTTT. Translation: CASNRGTGGPRAFF. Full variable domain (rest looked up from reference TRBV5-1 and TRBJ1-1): KAGVTQTPRYLIKTRGQQVTLSCSPISGHRSVSWYQQTPGQGLQFLFEYFSETQRNKGNFPGRFSGRQFSNSRSEMNVSTLELGDSALYLCASNRGTGGPRAFFGQGTRLTVV.

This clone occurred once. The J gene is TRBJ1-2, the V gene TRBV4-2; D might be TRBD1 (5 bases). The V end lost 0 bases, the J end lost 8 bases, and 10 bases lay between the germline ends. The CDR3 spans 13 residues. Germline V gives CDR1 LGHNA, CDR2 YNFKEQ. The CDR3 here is CASSQEDTRGYTF. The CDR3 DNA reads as TGTGCCAGCAGCCAAGAGGACACGAGGGGCTACACCTTC.

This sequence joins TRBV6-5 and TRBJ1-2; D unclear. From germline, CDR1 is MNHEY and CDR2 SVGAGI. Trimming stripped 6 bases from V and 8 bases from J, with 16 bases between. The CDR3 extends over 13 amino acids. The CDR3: CASSPPGPRGYTF. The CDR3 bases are TGTGCCAGCAGCCCACCCGGCCCTCGCGGCTACACCTTC.

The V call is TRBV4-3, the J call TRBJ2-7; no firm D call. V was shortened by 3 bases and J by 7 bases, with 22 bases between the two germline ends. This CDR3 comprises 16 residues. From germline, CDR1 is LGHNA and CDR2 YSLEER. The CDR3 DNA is TGCGCCAGCAGCCAGCCAACCCTACTACCGCCTCGGGAGCAGTACTTC. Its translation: CASSQPTLLPPREQYF.

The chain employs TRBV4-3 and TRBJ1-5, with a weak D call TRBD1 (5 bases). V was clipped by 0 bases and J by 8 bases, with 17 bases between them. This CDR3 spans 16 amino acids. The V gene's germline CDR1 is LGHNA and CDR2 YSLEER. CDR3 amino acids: CASSQDVRPGRKPQHF. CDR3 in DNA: TGCGCCAGCAGCCAAGATGTTCGGCCGGGGCGTAAGCCCCAGCATTTT.